These T cell receptor beta chains were read from a single sample in a study of cytomegalovirus exposure and HLA in healthy donors. Method: immunoSEQ multiplex PCR; TCRdb's copy keeps in-frame clones and lacks some. The profile shows about 130,000 clones, 80% of them singletons. Material: PBMCs. The receptors were gathered from a female donor in good health and CMV-seronegative. Each CDR3 is given with its conserved first and last residue. A D gene is named only where the DNA matches it firmly. Clone size is shown for a subset of rows, as once, few, many or a class of expanded clone.

clone_size	v_call	j_call	d_call	cdr3_nt	cdr3_aa
NA	TRBV2	TRBJ2-7	TRBD1	TGTGCCAGCAGGGAATCGACAGGGTCCTACGAGCAGTACTTC	CASRESTGSYEQYF
once	TRBV7-8	TRBJ2-3	TRBD2	TGTGCCAGCAGCTTAGTGGTAGCGGGAGTTAGCACAGATACGCAGTATTTT	CASSLVVAGVSTDTQYF
NA	TRBV18	TRBJ1-6	NA	TGTGCCAGCTCACCATCCGATAATTCACCCCTCCACTTT	CASSPSDNSPLHF
NA	TRBV7-8	TRBJ2-3	NA	TGTGCCAGCAGCTCCCTCTCAGGGTTGATGCAGTATTTT	CASSSLSGLMQYF
NA	TRBV4-1	TRBJ1-3	NA	TGCGCCAGCAGCCAACGGGATACAGGGCGCTCTGGAAACACCATATATTTT	CASSQRDTGRSGNTIYF
NA	TRBV2	TRBJ1-2	NA	TGTGCCAGCAGTGAAGCAGGCAGACAGCGCATACCCTATGGCTACACCTTC	CASSEAGRQRIPYGYTF
once	TRBV7-9	TRBJ1-1	NA	TGTGCCAGCAGCTTAGGTGGGGGGGGCACTGAAGCTTTCTTT	CASSLGGGGTEAFF
few	TRBV9	TRBJ1-2	NA	TGTGCCAGCAGCATCGACAGTAACTATGGCTACACCTTC	CASSIDSNYGYTF
NA	TRBV6-1	TRBJ2-3	NA	TGTGCCAGCGCTACCAGGGGAGCGGGAACAGATACGCAGTATTTT	CASATRGAGTDTQYF
NA	TRBV7-8	TRBJ2-7	TRBD2	TGTGCCAGCAGCTTAATCCGGGGGACTAGCGGGAGGCCCCTCGAGCAGTACTTC	CASSLIRGTSGRPLEQYF
few	TRBV7-8	TRBJ1-5	TRBD1	TGTGCCACGTCCGGGACAGGGGGTCAGCCCCAGCATTTT	CATSGTGGQPQHF
NA	TRBV27	TRBJ2-5	NA	TGTGCCAGCAGTTACACAGACCGAAAGACCCAGTACTTC	CASSYTDRKTQYF
NA	TRBV2	TRBJ2-2	NA	TGTGCCAGCAGTGACGGGCAGGGGGGCACCGGGGAGCTGTTTTTT	CASSDGQGGTGELFF
few	TRBV30	TRBJ2-6	NA	TGTGCCTGGAGTCATGGGGGGATAAGTGGGGCCAACGGCCTGACTTTC	CAWSHGGISGANGLTF
NA	TRBV5-1	TRBJ2-1	TRBD2	TGCGCCAGCAGCTTCTATATAGCGGGAGAGGAGAATGAGCAGTTCTTC	CASSFYIAGEENEQFF
NA	TRBV6-5	TRBJ2-1	NA	TGTGCCAGCAGGAGGGACAATTACAATGAGCAGTTCTTC	CASRRDNYNEQFF
NA	TRBV2	TRBJ1-1	NA	TGTGCCAGCAGTCACATGAACACTGAAGCTTTCTTT	CASSHMNTEAFF
NA	TRBV29-1	TRBJ2-3	NA	TGCAGCGCCCGACTAGTCGGAGGAGATACGCAGTATTTT	CSARLVGGDTQYF
few	TRBV28	TRBJ1-3	NA	TGTGCCAGCAGTTTGACAGGCCGAGGAAACACCATATATTTT	CASSLTGRGNTIYF
NA	TRBV15	TRBJ2-7	TRBD1	TGTGCCACCAGCAGAGCGGGACAGGGAACCTACGAGCAGTACTTC	CATSRAGQGTYEQYF
NA	TRBV6-6	TRBJ1-5	NA	TGTGCCAGCAGGGGAGGTGGGGATCAGCCCCAGCATTTT	CASRGGGDQPQHF
NA	TRBV2	TRBJ2-1	TRBD2	TGTGCCAGCGGGGGGCGGGACCCGAGGTCGGGGGGGAATGAGCAGTTCTTC	CASGGRDPRSGGNEQFF
NA	TRBV4-1	TRBJ2-3	TRBD2	TGCGCCAGCAGCCAATCGACTAGCGGGGGGCGAGATACGCAGTATTTT	CASSQSTSGGRDTQYF
NA	TRBV11-2	TRBJ2-7	NA	TGTGCCAGCAGCTTAGGACTGATTACCTACGAGCAGTACTTC	CASSLGLITYEQYF
NA	TRBV19	TRBJ2-1	TRBD1	TGTGCCAGTAGTCTGGCCGGGACAGGGCGCTATGAGCAGTTCTTC	CASSLAGTGRYEQFF
NA	TRBV30	TRBJ2-7	NA	TGTGCCTGGAGTGCGGACAGTCCCTACGAGCAGTACTTC	CAWSADSPYEQYF
NA	TRBV19	TRBJ2-7	TRBD1	TGTGCCAGTAGTATAGCTGGGCTGACAGGGGTCTTGAACGAGCAGTACTTC	CASSIAGLTGVLNEQYF
NA	TRBV6-1	TRBJ2-7	TRBD2	TGTGCCAGCAGTGAAGATGCGGGAGGGCCCTACGAGCAGTACTTC	CASSEDAGGPYEQYF
NA	TRBV29-1	TRBJ1-2	NA	TGCAGCGTTGAATCGGGGGAAGCTAACTATGGCTACACCTTC	CSVESGEANYGYTF
NA	TRBV13	TRBJ2-2	NA	TGTGCCAGCGTACTACAGGGACGGGACACCGGGGAGCTGTTTTTT	CASVLQGRDTGELFF
once	TRBV28	TRBJ2-1	TRBD2	TGTGCCAGCAGTCCAAGCGGGACCCCCTACAATGAGCAGTTCTTC	CASSPSGTPYNEQFF
NA	TRBV11-2	TRBJ2-1	NA	TGTGCCAGCAGCAGAGACAGTTACAATGAGCAGTTCTTC	CASSRDSYNEQFF
once	TRBV9	TRBJ1-2	TRBD1	TGTGCCAGCAGCTCTAGACAGGGTTCGGGTCGCGGCTACACCTTC	CASSSRQGSGRGYTF
NA	TRBV13	TRBJ2-7	TRBD2	TGTGCCAGCAGCTTAGGGGCGCTAGCGGGAGAGAGGAACGAGCAGTACTTC	CASSLGALAGERNEQYF
NA	TRBV30	TRBJ1-3	NA	TGTGCCTGGAGTGTAGTGGGACACCTTTCAAACTCTGGAAACACCATATATTTT	CAWSVVGHLSNSGNTIYF
NA	TRBV19	TRBJ1-2	TRBD1	TGTGCCAGTACCACGGGACAGGCTTATGGCTACACCTTC	CASTTGQAYGYTF
NA	TRBV28	TRBJ2-1	NA	TGTGCCAGCAGTTTCACGGGATCGCTGTGCAAGTTCTTC	CASSFTGSLCKFF
NA	TRBV6-9	TRBJ2-7	TRBD1	TGTGCCAGCAGGAAGGGACAGGAACACGAGCAGTACTTC	CASRKGQEHEQYF
NA	TRBV6-5	TRBJ2-7	NA	TGTGCCAGCACCCACCGGGAGTCCTACGAGCAGTACTTC	CASTHRESYEQYF
NA	TRBV19	TRBJ2-3	TRBD1	TGTGCCAGTAGGGACGGGACAGGCAGCCATACGCAGTATTTT	CASRDGTGSHTQYF
NA	TRBV5-4	TRBJ1-6	TRBD1	TGTGCCAGCAGCACCCTCCCGGGACAGGGGAGCTCCTATAATTCACCCCTCCACTTT	CASSTLPGQGSSYNSPLHF
NA	TRBV25-1	TRBJ1-2	NA	TGTGCCAGCAGTGAATTTTCAGACTATGGCTACACCTTC	CASSEFSDYGYTF
NA	TRBV15	TRBJ2-7	NA	TGTGCCACCAGCATAGGGAGGAGCTCCTACGAGCAGTACTTC	CATSIGRSSYEQYF
NA	TRBV7-6	TRBJ2-1	TRBD2	TGTGCCAGCAGCTTGCAACTAGCGGGGGATTGCAATGAGCAGTTCTTC	CASSLQLAGDCNEQFF
once	TRBV19	TRBJ1-5	NA	TGTGCCAGTAGTGGATGGACACGAGAGATTCGGTTCCAGCATTTT	CASSGWTREIRFQHF
NA	TRBV7-3	TRBJ1-2	NA	TGTGCCAGCAGCTCCGACTGGGGCGGAGGCTACACCTTC	CASSSDWGGGYTF
NA	TRBV6-6	TRBJ2-7	TRBD2	TGTGCCAGCAGCCAGACTAGCGGGAGGGCCTACGAGCAGTACTTC	CASSQTSGRAYEQYF